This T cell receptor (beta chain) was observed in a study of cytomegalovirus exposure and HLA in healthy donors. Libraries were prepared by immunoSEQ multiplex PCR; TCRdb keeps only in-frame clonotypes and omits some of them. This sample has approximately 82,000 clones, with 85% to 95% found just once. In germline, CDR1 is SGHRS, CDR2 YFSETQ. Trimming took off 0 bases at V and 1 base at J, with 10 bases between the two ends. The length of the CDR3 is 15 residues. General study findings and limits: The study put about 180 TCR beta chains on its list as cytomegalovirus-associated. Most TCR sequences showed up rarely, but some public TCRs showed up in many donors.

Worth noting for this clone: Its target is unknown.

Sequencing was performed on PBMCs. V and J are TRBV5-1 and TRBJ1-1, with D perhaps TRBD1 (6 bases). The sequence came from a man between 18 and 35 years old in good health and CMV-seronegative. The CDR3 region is CASSLDGGSNTEAFF. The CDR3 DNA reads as TGCGCCAGCAGCTTGGATGGGGGCTCGAACACTGAAGCTTTCTTT.